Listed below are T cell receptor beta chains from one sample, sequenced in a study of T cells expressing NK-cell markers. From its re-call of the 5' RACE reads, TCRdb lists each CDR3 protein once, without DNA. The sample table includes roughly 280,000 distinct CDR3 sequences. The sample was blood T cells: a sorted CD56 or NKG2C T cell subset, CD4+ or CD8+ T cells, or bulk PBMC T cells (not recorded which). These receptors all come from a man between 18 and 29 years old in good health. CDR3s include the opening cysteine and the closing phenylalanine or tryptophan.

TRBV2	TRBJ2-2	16	CASRSLGPPDTGELFF
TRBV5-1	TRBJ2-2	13	CASSPRSTGELFF
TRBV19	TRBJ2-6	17	CASSPRVVGSGANVLTF
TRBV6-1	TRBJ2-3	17	CASSLGTGKSFGDTQYF
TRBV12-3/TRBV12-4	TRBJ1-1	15	CASTQGTRPSTEAFF
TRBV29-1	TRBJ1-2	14	CSVVQDSGAYGYTF
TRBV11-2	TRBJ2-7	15	CASSLEEGGAYEQYF
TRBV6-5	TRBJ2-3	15	CASGYSTSDTDTQYF
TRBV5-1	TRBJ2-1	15	CASSLARGWYNEQFF
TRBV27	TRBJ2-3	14	CASSLRRGTDTQYF
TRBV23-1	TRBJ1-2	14	CASSRTETHYGYTF
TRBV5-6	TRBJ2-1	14	CASSLGTSGQGEFF
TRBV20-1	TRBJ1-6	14	CSAPVGQGGSPLHF
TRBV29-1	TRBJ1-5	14	CSVRGDSSNQPQHF
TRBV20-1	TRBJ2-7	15	CSARDGGFGSYEQYF
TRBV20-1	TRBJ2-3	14	CSAMGLADTDTQYF
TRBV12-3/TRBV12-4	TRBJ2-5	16	CASSLSRREAQETQYF
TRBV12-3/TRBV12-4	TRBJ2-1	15	CASTPSSGRYNEQFF
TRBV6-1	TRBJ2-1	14	CASSADFTPGHQFF
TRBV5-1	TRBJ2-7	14	CASSQSADYYEQYF
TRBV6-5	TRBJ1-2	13	CASSYSGSYGYTF
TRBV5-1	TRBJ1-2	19	CASSRRRGDREPNIYGYTF
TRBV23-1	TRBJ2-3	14	CASSQSPDPSTQYF
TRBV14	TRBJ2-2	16	CASSTYGGRNRGELFF
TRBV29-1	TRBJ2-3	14	CSVSTGRSTDTQYF
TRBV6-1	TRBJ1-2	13	CASRPGQRYGYTF
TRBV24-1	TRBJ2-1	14	CATSFGGLLDEQFF
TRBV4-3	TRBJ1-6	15	CASSQEGSSDSPLHF
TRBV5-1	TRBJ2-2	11	CASSRERELFF
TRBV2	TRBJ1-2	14	CASSSGQGAYGYTF
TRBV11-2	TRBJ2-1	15	CASSFTGPSYNEQFF
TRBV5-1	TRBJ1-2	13	CASSLGGEYGYTF
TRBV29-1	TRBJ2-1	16	CSVVKRTSGRAQGQFF